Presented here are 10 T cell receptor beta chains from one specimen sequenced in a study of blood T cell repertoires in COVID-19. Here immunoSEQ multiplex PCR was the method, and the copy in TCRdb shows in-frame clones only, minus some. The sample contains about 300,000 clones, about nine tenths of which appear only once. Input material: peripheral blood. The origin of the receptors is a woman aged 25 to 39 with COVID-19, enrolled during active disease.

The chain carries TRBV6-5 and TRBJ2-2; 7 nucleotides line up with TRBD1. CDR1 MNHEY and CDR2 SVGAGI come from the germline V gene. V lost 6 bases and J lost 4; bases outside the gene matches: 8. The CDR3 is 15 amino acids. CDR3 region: CASSERTGFTGELFF. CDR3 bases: TGTGCCAGCAGCGAGAGGACAGGATTCACCGGGGAGCTGTTTTTT.

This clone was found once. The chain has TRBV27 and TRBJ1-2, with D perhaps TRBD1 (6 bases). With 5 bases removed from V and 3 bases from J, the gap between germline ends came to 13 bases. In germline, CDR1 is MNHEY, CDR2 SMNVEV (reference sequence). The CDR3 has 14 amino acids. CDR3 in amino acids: CASSEGGGYYGYTF. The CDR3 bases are TGTGCCAGCAGTGAGGGCGGGGGCTACTATGGCTACACCTTC.

CDR3 DNA sequence: TGTGCCAGTAGTATTTTTTCTGGCGGGGTGGGTGAGCAGTTCTTC. This encodes CASSIFSGGVGEQFF. The chain uses TRBV19 and TRBJ2-1; possible D gene TRBD2, 6 bases. This CDR3 is 15 amino acids long. Germline assignment: CDR1 LNHDA and CDR2 SQIVND (reference sequence). The V end lost 3 bases, the J end lost 9 bases, and 18 bases lay between the germline ends.

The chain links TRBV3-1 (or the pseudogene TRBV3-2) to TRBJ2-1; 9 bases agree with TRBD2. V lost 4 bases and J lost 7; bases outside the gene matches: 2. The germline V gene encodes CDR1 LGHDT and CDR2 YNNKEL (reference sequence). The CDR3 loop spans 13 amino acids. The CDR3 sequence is CASSLSGGNEQFF. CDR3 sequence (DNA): TGTGCCAGCAGCCTCAGCGGGGGGAATGAGCAGTTCTTC.

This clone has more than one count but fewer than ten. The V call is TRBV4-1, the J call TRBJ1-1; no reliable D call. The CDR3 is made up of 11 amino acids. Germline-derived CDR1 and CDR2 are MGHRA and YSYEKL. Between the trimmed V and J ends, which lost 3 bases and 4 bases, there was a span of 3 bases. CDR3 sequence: CASSHLTEAFF. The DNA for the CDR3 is TGCGCCAGCAGCCACCTCACTGAAGCTTTCTTT.

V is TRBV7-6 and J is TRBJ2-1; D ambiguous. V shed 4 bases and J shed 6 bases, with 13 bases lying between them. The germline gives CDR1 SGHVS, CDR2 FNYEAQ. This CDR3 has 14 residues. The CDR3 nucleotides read TGTGCCAGCAGCTCTGGCGCTAGTGGCAATGAGCAGTTCTTC. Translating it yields CASSSGASGNEQFF.

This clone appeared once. The CDR3 sequence: CASSFGREREYNQPQHF. CDR3 nucleotide sequence: TGTGCCAGCAGCTTCGGTCGGGAGAGGGAGTATAATCAGCCCCAGCATTTT. J is TRBJ1-5 and V is TRBV7-9; D ambiguous. Trimming left V 3 bases short and J 4 bases short, with 19 bases between. CDR3 length: 17 residues. CDR1 is SEHNR and CDR2 is FQNEAQ in the germline V gene (reference sequence).

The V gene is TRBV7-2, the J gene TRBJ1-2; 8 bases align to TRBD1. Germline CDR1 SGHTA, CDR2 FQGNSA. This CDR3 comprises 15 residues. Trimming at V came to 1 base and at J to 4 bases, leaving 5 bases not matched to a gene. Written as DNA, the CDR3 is TGTGCCAGCAGCTTAGAGGGACAGGAGCTCTATGGCTACACCTTC. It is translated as CASSLEGQELYGYTF.

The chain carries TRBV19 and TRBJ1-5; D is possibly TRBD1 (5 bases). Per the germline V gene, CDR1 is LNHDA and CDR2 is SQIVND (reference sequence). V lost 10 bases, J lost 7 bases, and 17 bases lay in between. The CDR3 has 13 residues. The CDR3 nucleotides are TGTGCCACCTTAGGGGAGGGTTTACAGCCCCAGCATTTT. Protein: CATLGEGLQPQHF.

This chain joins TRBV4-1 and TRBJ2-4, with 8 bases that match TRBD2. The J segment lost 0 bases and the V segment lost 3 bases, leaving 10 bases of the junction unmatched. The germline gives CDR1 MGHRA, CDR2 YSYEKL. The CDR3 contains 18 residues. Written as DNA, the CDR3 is TGCGCCAGCAGCCAGGGGATTGCGGGGGGATTAGCCAAAAACATTCAGTACTTC. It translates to CASSQGIAGGLAKNIQYF.